The 21 T cell receptor beta chains in this list originate from one sample, sequenced in a study of cytomegalovirus exposure and HLA in healthy donors. Researchers ran the PCR with 60 Vbeta and 13 Jbeta primers. TCRdb's table, derived via immunoSEQ multiplex PCR, lists solely in-frame clones and lacks some. The sample has more than 150,000 clones, more than 70% seen once. Sequenced sample: PBMCs. All receptors derive from a boy between 5 and 17 years old in good health and CMV-seronegative.

The chain employs TRBV5-5 and TRBJ2-5; D unclear. This CDR3 comprises 16 residues. V dropped 3 bases and J dropped 2 bases, with 17 bases sitting between them. The V gene's germline CDR1 is SGHKS and CDR2 YYEKEE (reference sequence). CDR3 amino acids: CASSSTKISTQETQYF. In nucleotides, the CDR3 is TGTGCCAGCAGCTCCACCAAGATTTCAACTCAAGAGACCCAGTACTTC.

This clone was detected only once. The chain links TRBV9 to TRBJ2-7; 7 bases map to TRBD2. There are 15 residues in the CDR3. The junction had 8 bases not matched to a gene; V was cut back by 2 bases and J by 3 bases. The germline V gene has CDR1 SGDLS and CDR2 YYNGEE. CDR3 protein: CASSVSGSNVYEQYF. CDR3 sequence (DNA): TGTGCCAGCAGCGTTAGCGGGTCGAACGTCTACGAGCAGTACTTC.

This chain joins TRBV11-2 and TRBJ1-4; D gene uncertain. Trimming removed 2 bases at V and 0 bases at J, with 13 bases between. The CDR3 consists of 17 residues. The germline CDR1 and CDR2 sequences are SGHAT and FQNNGV. For the CDR3, the DNA is TGTGCCAGCAGCTTATTCGGGGTGGTTACAACTAATGAAAAACTGTTTTTT. Protein sequence: CASSLFGVVTTNEKLFF.

This chain uses TRBV11-1 with TRBJ2-1; 10 bases map to TRBD2. Germline V gives CDR1 SGHAT, CDR2 FQDESV (reference sequence). CDR3 size: 15 residues. J gave up 1 base and V 5 bases, and 2 bases lay outside the gene matches. The CDR3 DNA sequence: TGTGCCAGCAGCCCTAGCGGGGGATCCTACAATGAGCAGTTCTTC. Its protein is CASSPSGGSYNEQFF. Full variable domain (rest looked up from reference TRBV11-1 and TRBJ2-1): EAEVAQSPRYKITEKSQAVAFWCDPISGHATLYWYRQILGQGPELLVQFQDESVVDDSQLPKDRFSAERLKGVDSTLKIQPAELGDSAMYLCASSPSGGSYNEQFFGPGTRLTVL.

The chain has TRBV28 and TRBJ1-4; no reliable D call. Germline assignment: CDR1 MDHEN and CDR2 SYDVKM. This CDR3 is built from 15 residues. Between the trimmed V and J ends, which lost 2 bases and 8 bases, there was a span of 15 bases. Here the CDR3 DNA reads TGTGCCAGCAGTTTAATTCTAGAGTATCGGGAAAAACTGTTTTTT. Its protein product is CASSLILEYREKLFF.

The chain couples TRBV30 to TRBJ2-7, with 7 bases identical to TRBD2. This CDR3 has 13 amino acids. Trimming took 3 bases from V and 5 from J; bases not matched to a gene: 7. Germline CDR1 is GTSNPN and CDR2 is SVGIG (reference sequence). The CDR3 loop is CAWSGEGPHEQYF. As DNA, the CDR3 is TGTGCCTGGAGCGGGGAGGGGCCCCACGAGCAGTACTTC.

V is TRBV5-4 and J is TRBJ2-1, with TRBD2 identical over 12 bases. There are 14 residues in the CDR3. Germline V gene data show CDR1 as SGHNT and CDR2 as YYREEE (reference sequence). V dropped 1 base and J dropped 10; count of bases not matched to a gene: 3. CDR3 protein: CASSLTGLAGEQFF. The CDR3 nucleotides read TGTGCCAGCAGCTTGACGGGACTAGCGGGCGAGCAGTTCTTC.

The chain combines TRBV6-5 with TRBJ2-1; TRBD2 agrees at 8 bases. CDR3 length: 16 residues. Trimming took 0 bases from V and 4 from J; bases not matched to a gene: 5. CDR1 is MNHEY, CDR2 SVGAGI, per germline. In nucleotides, the CDR3 is TGTGCCAGCAGTTACTCTCCGGGAGGGAAGTACAATGAGCAGTTCTTC. It translates to CASSYSPGGKYNEQFF.

The chain recombines TRBV7-6 with TRBJ2-3; 7 nucleotides line up with TRBD1. V shed 5 bases and J 4 bases; nucleotides not matched to a gene: 6. The CDR3 length is 14 residues. Germline CDR1 and CDR2: SGHVS and FNYEAQ. The CDR3: CASSQRQGADTQYF. The CDR3 region has the DNA TGTGCCAGCAGCCAACGACAGGGTGCAGATACGCAGTATTTT.

The J gene is TRBJ2-3, the V gene TRBV14, with 8 bases identical to TRBD2. CDR3 size: 14 residues. Germline V gene sequence: CDR1 SGHDN, CDR2 FVKESK. V was clipped by 4 bases and J by 8 bases; unmatched bases: 8. The CDR3 DNA reads as TGTGCCAGCAGCCGGCCGGGACTAGGCATTACGCAGTATTTT. It is translated as CASSRPGLGITQYF.

J is TRBJ1-1 and V is TRBV9, with a possible D match to TRBD1 (5 bases). Germline V CDR1 and CDR2: SGDLS, YYNGEE. V gave up 3 bases and J gave up 4 bases, with 13 bases separating them. The CDR3 totals 14 residues. DNA for the CDR3: TGTGCCAGCAGCGCATCGGGGGGGGGCACTGAAGCTTTCTTT. It is translated as CASSASGGGTEAFF.

This clone was counted a single time. V usage is TRBV19 and J usage is TRBJ1-1; a possible D gene is TRBD1 (5 bases). Germline V gene data show CDR1 as LNHDA and CDR2 as SQIVND (reference sequence). CDR3 length: 16 amino acids. V was shortened by 5 bases and J by 0 bases, with 16 bases between the two germline ends. The CDR3 DNA sequence: TGTGCCAGTAGTTCAGGACAATGGATCATGAACACTGAAGCTTTCTTT. This translates into CASSSGQWIMNTEAFF.

The genes are TRBV10-2 and TRBJ2-5; 14 bases agree with TRBD2. V dropped 6 bases and J dropped 4; count of bases not matched to a gene: 7. CDR1 and CDR2 (germline): WSHSY, SAAADI. CDR3 length: 16 residues. The CDR3 is CASSPTSGGAAETQYF. The CDR3 nucleotides are TGCGCCAGCAGCCCGACTAGCGGGGGGGCCGCAGAGACCCAGTACTTC.

This chain uses TRBV6-4 with TRBJ2-1, with D possibly TRBD2 on 5 matching bases. The germline V gene has CDR1 MRHNA and CDR2 SNTAGT. CDR3 length equals 15 residues. Trimming removed 0 bases from V and 6 bases from J, with 12 bases in between. CDR3 residues: CASSDSEAPSNEQFF. CDR3 nucleotide sequence: TGTGCCAGCAGTGACTCGGAGGCTCCGAGCAATGAGCAGTTCTTC.

V is TRBV7-9 and J is TRBJ1-2; 7 bases align to TRBD1. Germline trimming cut 4 bases from V and 5 bases from J; bases unmatched to any gene: 13. Looked up from germline, CDR1 is SEHNR and CDR2 is FQNEAQ (reference sequence). CDR3 length: 16 residues. CDR3 sequence (DNA): TGTGCCAGCAGCTCGTTTGGGACAGCCGATTGGTATGGCTACACCTTC. Protein: CASSSFGTADWYGYTF.

The V gene is TRBV30, the J gene TRBJ1-4; TRBD1 matches 12 bases. Germline lookup yields CDR1 GTSNPN and CDR2 SVGIG (reference sequence). This CDR3 has 16 amino acids. Trimming cost V 3 bases and J 3 bases; bases outside gene matches: 5. The CDR3 sequence is CAWRGGTGGPNEKLFF. The CDR3 region has the DNA TGTGCCTGGAGGGGGGGGACAGGGGGCCCTAATGAAAAACTGTTTTTT.

This sequence joins TRBV27 and TRBJ2-7; D call uncertain. In germline, CDR1 is MNHEY, CDR2 SMNVEV (reference sequence). V was trimmed by 3 bases and J by 2 bases, leaving 8 bases between them. CDR3 length: 13 residues. The DNA for the CDR3 is TGTGCCAGCAGTTTGGGCAATCCCTACGAGCAGTACTTC. This encodes CASSLGNPYEQYF.

The V gene is TRBV15, the J gene TRBJ2-7; the match to TRBD1 covers 8 bases. There are 14 residues in the CDR3. CDR1 and CDR2 (germline): LNHNV, YYDKDF (reference sequence). V shed 2 bases and J 5 bases; nucleotides not matched to a gene: 5. CDR3 coding DNA: TGTGCCACCAGCAGAAACAGGGGGTCCCACGAGCAGTACTTC. Protein product: CATSRNRGSHEQYF.

The rearrangement joins TRBV5-1 to TRBJ2-7; weak D call: TRBD2 (5 bases). The CDR3 is 15 amino acids. Germline assignment: CDR1 SGHRS and CDR2 YFSETQ. V was cut by 5 bases and J by 2 bases, with 17 bases left in between. This chain's CDR3 is CASRVRDLSTYEQYF. CDR3 coding DNA: TGCGCCAGCAGGGTCCGGGATCTTAGTACCTACGAGCAGTACTTC.

The rearrangement uses TRBV19 and TRBJ2-3; D is unresolved. The CDR3 contains 12 residues. Germline CDR1 is LNHDA and CDR2 is SQIVND (reference sequence). Trimming cost V 6 bases and J 0 bases, with 4 bases left between them. The CDR3 loop reads CASRASTDTQYF. CDR3 DNA: TGTGCCAGTAGAGCGAGCACAGATACGCAGTATTTT.

This clone has a handful of counts. The CDR3 sequence is CASSYKQGRNTGELFF. CDR3 sequence (DNA): TGCGCCAGCAGCTATAAACAGGGACGCAACACCGGGGAGCTGTTTTTT. This sequence joins TRBV5-1 and TRBJ2-2; a possible D gene is TRBD1 (6 bases). V lost 3 bases and J lost 2, with 14 bases in between. CDR3 length equals 16 residues. Germline CDR1 reads SGHRS; CDR2 reads YFSETQ.